The 2 T cell receptor beta chains below all came from one sample that was sequenced in a study of blood T cell repertoires in COVID-19. The assay was immunoSEQ multiplex PCR, and TCRdb's table has in-frame clones only and misses some. The sample lists 250,000 to 350,000 clones; around four fifths were seen once. Sequenced: peripheral blood. Receptors were obtained from a woman between 45 and 60 years old with acute or convalescent COVID-19.

The CDR3 coding sequence is TGTGCCAGCAGCCTAGGGACAGGGGCAATCCAGTACTTC. This translates into CASSLGTGAIQYF. This chain uses TRBV5-4 with TRBJ2-5; 10 nucleotides match TRBD1. V lost 4 bases and J lost 10; bases outside the gene matches: 7. The germline V gene has CDR1 SGHNT and CDR2 YYREEE (reference sequence). This CDR3 is 13 amino acids long.

The chain combines TRBV5-1 with TRBJ2-5, with 10 bases fitting TRBD1. The germline CDR1 and CDR2 sequences are SGHRS and YFSETQ. The CDR3 totals 14 residues. V was clipped by 4 bases and J by 5 bases; unmatched bases: 5. DNA for the CDR3: TGCGCCAGCAGCCCCAAGGACAGGGGGGAGACCCAGTACTTC. Translated, it gives CASSPKDRGETQYF.